A single sample gave rise to the 4 T cell receptor beta chains below, sequenced in a study of cytomegalovirus exposure and HLA in healthy donors. Use of 60 Vbeta and 13 Jbeta primers characterized the PCR. Generated by immunoSEQ multiplex PCR, the TCRdb table keeps only in-frame clones and is missing some. The data hold 85,000 to 100,000 clones, with approximately 81% observed a single time. Material: PBMCs. These receptors all come from a woman aged 40-49 years in good health and CMV-seropositive.

The chain couples TRBV5-6 to TRBJ1-5, with 8 bases lining up with TRBD1. The ends lost 1 base at V and 7 bases at J; junction bases unmatched: 4. Germline values: CDR1 SGHDT, CDR2 YYEEEE. CDR3 length: 14 amino acids. CDR3 protein: CASSLSGGGQPQHF. For the CDR3, the DNA is TGTGCCAGCAGCTTGTCAGGGGGCGGGCAGCCCCAGCATTTT.

The chain is built from TRBV18 and TRBJ1-3; D uncertain. The germline V and J ends were trimmed by 5 bases and 1 base, with 9 bases remaining between them. The CDR3 runs to 14 residues. CDR1 is KGHSH and CDR2 is LQKENI in the germline V gene. CDR3 in amino acids: CASSDRSSGNTIYF. In DNA form, the CDR3 reads TGTGCCAGCTCAGACCGGAGTTCTGGAAACACCATATATTTT.

This rearrangement joins TRBV19 to TRBJ1-5; 10 nucleotides line up with TRBD1. Trimming at V came to 9 bases and at J to 5 bases, leaving 10 bases not matched to a gene. The CDR3 is 15 residues long. The V gene's germline CDR1 is LNHDA and CDR2 SQIVND (reference sequence). The CDR3 bases are TGTGCCAGCCAAAGCACGACAGGGGGCTATCAGCCCCAGCATTTT. Translating it yields CASQSTTGGYQPQHF.

V usage is TRBV19 and J usage is TRBJ1-2; D possibly corresponds to TRBD1 (6 bases). The CDR3 spans 15 residues. Trimming cost V 3 bases and J 3 bases, with 14 bases left between them. Germline lookup yields CDR1 LNHDA and CDR2 SQIVND (reference sequence). The CDR3 reads CASSITRTDHYGYTF. Here the CDR3 DNA reads TGTGCCAGTAGTATCACCCGGACAGATCACTATGGCTACACCTTC.